This TCR beta chain was profiled in a study of T cell responses to AZD1222 COVID-19 vaccine. General study results and limits: The number of AZD1222 recipients seropositive at baseline was only five or six.

Of note for this clone: The antigen is not known.

Germline loops: CDR1 SGHDT, CDR2 YYEEEE. Trimming took 0 bases from V and 7 from J, leaving 8 bases between them. This CDR3 comprises 14 residues. Sequencing was performed with immunoSEQ multiplex PCR; in TCRdb, only in-frame clones are kept and a portion is missing. The sample has about 140,000 clones, roughly 90% seen once. The rearrangement joins TRBV5-6 to TRBJ1-6; D gene ambiguous. The specimen was peripheral blood, collected on day 0 of AZD1222 vaccination. The source is an adult in good health. The CDR3 DNA sequence: TGTGCCAGCAGCTTGGGCAGGAAGAATTCACCCCTCCACTTT. This translates into CASSLGRKNSPLHF.